A single T cell receptor (beta chain) is shown here with its context. Its antigen remains unidentified. The record originates from a study of T cell responses to AZD1222 COVID-19 vaccine. General study points: Most donors were white British and more were female, and clonal diversity was possibly underestimated. Per reports, nearly half of all spike-specific TCRs target regions that are unmutated in variants. Dominant CD4 TCR responses targeted spike regions 160-218 and 743-854. Once two AZD1222 doses were given, Spike-specific TCR breadth and depth went up.

Assay used: immunoSEQ multiplex PCR; TCRdb lists only in-frame clones, some missing. This sample has 100,000 to 150,000 clones, with 85% found just once. Germline CDR1 SEHNR, CDR2 FQNEAQ (reference sequence). The V end was cut by 3 bases, the J end by 9 bases, with 15 bases between. CDR3 length equals 14 residues. The sample consisted of peripheral blood, taken 28 days after the second dose of the MenACWY control vaccine. This chain connects TRBV7-9 to TRBJ2-1, with D maybe TRBD2 (6 bases). The TCR comes from an adult who received the MenACWY meningococcal vaccine as a control. The CDR3 protein is CASSFPGVRGEQFF. In nucleotides, the CDR3 is TGTGCCAGCAGCTTTCCGGGGGTCCGGGGTGAGCAGTTCTTC.